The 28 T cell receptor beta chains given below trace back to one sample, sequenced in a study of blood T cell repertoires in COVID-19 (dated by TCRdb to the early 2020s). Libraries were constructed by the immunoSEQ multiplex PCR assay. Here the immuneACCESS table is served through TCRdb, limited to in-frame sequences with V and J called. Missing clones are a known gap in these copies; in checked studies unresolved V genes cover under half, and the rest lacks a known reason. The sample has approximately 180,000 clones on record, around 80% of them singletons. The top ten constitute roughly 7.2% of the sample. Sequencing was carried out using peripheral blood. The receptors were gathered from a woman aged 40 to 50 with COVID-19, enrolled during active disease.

CDR3 residues: CASSRRGRQGGDTGELFF. CDR3 DNA: TGTGCCAGCAGCCGCCGTGGAAGACAGGGGGGGGACACCGGGGAGCTGTTTTTT. V usage is TRBV7-2 and J usage is TRBJ2-2, with 9 positions matching TRBD1. CDR1 SGHTA and CDR2 FQGNSA come from the germline V gene. The CDR3 runs 18 residues. V shed 5 bases, J shed 3 bases, and the junction held 13 bases outside the gene matches.

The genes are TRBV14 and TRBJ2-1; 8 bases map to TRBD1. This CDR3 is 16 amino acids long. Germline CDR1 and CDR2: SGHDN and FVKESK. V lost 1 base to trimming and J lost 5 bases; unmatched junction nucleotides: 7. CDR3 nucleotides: TGTGCCAGCAGCCAAGTTACCGGGACAGGACACAATGAGCAGTTCTTC. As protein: CASSQVTGTGHNEQFF.

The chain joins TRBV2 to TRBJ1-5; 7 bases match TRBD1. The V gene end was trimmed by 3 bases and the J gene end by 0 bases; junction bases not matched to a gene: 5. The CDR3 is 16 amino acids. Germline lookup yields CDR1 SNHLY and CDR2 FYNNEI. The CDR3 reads CASSDGRDSSNQPQHF. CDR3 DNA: TGTGCCAGCAGTGACGGCCGGGACAGTAGCAATCAGCCCCAGCATTTT.

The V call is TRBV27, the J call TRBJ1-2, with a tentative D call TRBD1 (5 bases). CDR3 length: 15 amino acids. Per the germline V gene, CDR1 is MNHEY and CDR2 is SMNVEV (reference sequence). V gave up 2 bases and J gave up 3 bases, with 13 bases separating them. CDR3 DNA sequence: TGTGCCAGCAGTTTAACGTTCAGGGAAGACTATGGCTACACCTTC. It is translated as CASSLTFREDYGYTF.

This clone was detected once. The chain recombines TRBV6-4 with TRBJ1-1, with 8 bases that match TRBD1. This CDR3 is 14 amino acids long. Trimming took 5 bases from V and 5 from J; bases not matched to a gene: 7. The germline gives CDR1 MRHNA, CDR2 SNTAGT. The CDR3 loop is CASSKQGVTTEAFF. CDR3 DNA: TGTGCCAGCAGTAAACAGGGGGTAACAACTGAAGCTTTCTTT.

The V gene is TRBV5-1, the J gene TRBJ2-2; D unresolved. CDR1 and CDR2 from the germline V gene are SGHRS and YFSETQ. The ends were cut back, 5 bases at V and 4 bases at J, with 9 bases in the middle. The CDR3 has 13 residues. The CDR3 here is CASRLDITGELFF. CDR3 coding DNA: TGCGCCAGCAGACTCGACATCACCGGGGAGCTGTTTTTT.

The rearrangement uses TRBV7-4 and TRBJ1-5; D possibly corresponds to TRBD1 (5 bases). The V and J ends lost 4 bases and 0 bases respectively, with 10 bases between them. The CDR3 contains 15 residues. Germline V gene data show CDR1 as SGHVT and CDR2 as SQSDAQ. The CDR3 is CASSSPDSSNQPQHF. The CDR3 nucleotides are TGTGCCAGCAGCTCGCCCGACAGTAGCAATCAGCCCCAGCATTTT.

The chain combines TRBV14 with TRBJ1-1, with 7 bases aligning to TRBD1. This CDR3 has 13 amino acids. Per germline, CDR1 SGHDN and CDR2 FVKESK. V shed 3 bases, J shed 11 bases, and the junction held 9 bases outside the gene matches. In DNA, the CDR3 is TGTGCCAGCAGCCAGGGACAGTTAGTCAGGGCTTTCTTT. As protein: CASSQGQLVRAFF.

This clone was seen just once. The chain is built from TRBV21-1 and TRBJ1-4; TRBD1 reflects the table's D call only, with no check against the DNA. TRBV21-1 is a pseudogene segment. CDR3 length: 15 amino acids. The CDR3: CASSIATGTNEKLFF. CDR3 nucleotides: TGTGCCAGCAGCATAGCTACAGGGACGAATGAAAAACTGTTTTTT.

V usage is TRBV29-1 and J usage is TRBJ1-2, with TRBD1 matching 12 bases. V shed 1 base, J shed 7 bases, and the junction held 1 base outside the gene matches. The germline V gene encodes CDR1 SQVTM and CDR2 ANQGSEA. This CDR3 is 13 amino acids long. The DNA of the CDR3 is TGCAGCGTTGAAGGGGACAGGGGGCGTGGCTACACCTTC. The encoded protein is CSVEGDRGRGYTF.

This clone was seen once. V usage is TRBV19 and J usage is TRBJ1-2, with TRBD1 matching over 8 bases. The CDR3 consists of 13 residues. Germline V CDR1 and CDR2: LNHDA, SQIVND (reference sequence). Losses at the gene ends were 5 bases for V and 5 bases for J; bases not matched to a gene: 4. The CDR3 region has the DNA TGTGCCAGTAGTCTCTGGACAGGGTATGGCTACACCTTC. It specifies CASSLWTGYGYTF.

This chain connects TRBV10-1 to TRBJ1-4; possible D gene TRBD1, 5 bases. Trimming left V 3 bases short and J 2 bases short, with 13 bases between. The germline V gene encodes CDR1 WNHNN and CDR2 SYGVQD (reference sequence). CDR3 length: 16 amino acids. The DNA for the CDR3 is TGCGCCAGCAGTGATCAACAGGTCGTCACTAATGAAAAACTGTTTTTT. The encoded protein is CASSDQQVVTNEKLFF.

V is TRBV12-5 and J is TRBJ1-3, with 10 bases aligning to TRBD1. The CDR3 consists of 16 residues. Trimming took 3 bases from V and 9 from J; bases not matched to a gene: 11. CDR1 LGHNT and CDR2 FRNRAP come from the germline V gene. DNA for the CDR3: TGTGCTAGTGGTTTTTTCACCGGGACAGGGGCAAGCACCATATATTTT. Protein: CASGFFTGTGASTIYF. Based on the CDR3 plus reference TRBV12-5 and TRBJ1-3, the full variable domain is DARVTQTPRHKVTEMGQEVTMRCQPILGHNTVFWYRQTMMQGLELLAYFRNRAPLDDSGMPKDRFSAEMPDATLATLKIQPSEPRDSAVYFCASGFFTGTGASTIYFGEGSWLTVV.

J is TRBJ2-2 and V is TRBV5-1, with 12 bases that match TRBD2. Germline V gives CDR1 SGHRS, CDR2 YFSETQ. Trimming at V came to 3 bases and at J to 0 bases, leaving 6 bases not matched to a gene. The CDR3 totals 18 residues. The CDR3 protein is CASSSRLAGASNTGELFF. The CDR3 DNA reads TGCGCCAGCAGCTCCAGACTAGCGGGGGCCTCGAACACCGGGGAGCTGTTTTTT.

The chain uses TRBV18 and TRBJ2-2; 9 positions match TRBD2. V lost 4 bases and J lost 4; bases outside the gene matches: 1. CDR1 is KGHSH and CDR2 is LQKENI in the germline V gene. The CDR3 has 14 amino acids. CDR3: CASSRAGGTGELFF. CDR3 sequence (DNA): TGTGCCAGCTCACGAGCGGGGGGCACCGGGGAGCTGTTTTTT.

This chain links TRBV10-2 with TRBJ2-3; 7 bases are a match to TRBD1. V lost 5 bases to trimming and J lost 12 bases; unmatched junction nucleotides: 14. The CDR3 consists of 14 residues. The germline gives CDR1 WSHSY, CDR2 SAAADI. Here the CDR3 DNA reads TGCGCCAGCAGTACCCGGGACAGCTCCCCCCCACAGTATTTT. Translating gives CASSTRDSSPPQYF.

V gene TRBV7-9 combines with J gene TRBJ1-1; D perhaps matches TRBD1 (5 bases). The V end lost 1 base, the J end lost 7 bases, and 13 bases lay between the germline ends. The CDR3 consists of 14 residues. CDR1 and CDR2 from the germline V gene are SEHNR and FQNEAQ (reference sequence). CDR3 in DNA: TGTGCCAGCAGCTTAGAAGGAAGACAGCTTGAAGCTTTCTTT. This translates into CASSLEGRQLEAFF.

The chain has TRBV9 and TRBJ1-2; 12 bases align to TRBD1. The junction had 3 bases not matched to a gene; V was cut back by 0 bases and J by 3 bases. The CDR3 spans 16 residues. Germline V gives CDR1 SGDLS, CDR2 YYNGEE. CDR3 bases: TGTGCCAGCAGCGTAGGCGGGACAGGGGGCCACTATGGCTACACCTTC. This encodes CASSVGGTGGHYGYTF.

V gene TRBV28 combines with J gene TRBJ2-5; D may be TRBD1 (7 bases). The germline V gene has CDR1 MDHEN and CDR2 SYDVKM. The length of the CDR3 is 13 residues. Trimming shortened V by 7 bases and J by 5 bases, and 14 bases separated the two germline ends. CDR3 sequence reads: CASIRQGGETQYF. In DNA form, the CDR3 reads TGTGCCAGCATCCGACAGGGAGGCGAGACCCAGTACTTC.

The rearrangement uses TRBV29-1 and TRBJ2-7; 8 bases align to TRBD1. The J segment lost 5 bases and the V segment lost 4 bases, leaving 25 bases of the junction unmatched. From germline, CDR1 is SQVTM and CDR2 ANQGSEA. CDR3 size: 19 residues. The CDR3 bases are TGCAGCGTTGGACGCCGGGACAGGCAAGCCTCTGGGTCCCTCCACGAGCAGTACTTC. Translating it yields CSVGRRDRQASGSLHEQYF.

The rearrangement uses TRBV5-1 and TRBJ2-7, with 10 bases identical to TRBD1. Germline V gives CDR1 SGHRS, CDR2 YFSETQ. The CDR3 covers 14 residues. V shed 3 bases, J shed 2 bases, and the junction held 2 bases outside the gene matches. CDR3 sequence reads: CASSSGQGAYEQYF. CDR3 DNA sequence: TGCGCCAGCAGCTCCGGACAGGGGGCCTACGAGCAGTACTTC. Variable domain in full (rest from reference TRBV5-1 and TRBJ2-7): KAGVTQTPRYLIKTRGQQVTLSCSPISGHRSVSWYQQTPGQGLQFLFEYFSETQRNKGNFPGRFSGRQFSNSRSEMNVSTLELGDSALYLCASSSGQGAYEQYFGPGTRLTVT.

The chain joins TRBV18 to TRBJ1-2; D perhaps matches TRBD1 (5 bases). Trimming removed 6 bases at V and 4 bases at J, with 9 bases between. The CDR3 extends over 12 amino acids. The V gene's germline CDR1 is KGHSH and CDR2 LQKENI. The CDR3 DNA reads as TGTGCCAGCTCCCCGGGGGTCTATGGCTACACCTTC. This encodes CASSPGVYGYTF.

CDR3 region: CASSSLRAGFYEQYF. CDR3 bases: TGTGCCAGCAGCTCGCTCAGGGCAGGTTTCTACGAGCAGTACTTC. The chain joins TRBV7-8 to TRBJ2-7, with a weak D call TRBD1 (5 bases). Germline loops: CDR1 SGHVS, CDR2 FQNEAQ. The CDR3 extends over 15 amino acids. Between the trimmed V and J ends, which lost 4 bases and 3 bases, there was a span of 16 bases.

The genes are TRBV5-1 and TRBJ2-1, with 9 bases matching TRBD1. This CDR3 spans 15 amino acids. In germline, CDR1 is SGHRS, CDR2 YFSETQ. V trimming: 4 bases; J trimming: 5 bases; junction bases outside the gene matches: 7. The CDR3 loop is CASSPGQGKNNEQFF. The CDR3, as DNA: TGCGCCAGCAGCCCCGGACAGGGGAAAAACAATGAGCAGTTCTTC.

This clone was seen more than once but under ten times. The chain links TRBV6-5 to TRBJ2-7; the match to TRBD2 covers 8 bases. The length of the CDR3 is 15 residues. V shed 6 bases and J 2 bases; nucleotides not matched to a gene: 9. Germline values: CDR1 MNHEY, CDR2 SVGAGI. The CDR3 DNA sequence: TGTGCCAGCAGCCCAGAAAGCGGGAGCCCCTACGAGCAGTACTTC. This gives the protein CASSPESGSPYEQYF.

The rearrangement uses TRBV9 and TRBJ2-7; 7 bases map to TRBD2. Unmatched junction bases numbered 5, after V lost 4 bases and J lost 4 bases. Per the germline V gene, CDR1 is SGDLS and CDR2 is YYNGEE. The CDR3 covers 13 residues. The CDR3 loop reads CASSRRGEYEQYF. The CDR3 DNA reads TGTGCCAGCAGCCGCCGGGGGGAATACGAGCAGTACTTC.

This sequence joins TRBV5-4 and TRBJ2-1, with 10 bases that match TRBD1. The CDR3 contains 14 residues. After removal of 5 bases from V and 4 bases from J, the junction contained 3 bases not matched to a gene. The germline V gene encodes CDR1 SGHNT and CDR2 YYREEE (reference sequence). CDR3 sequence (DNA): TGTGCCAGCAGTCCGGGACAGGGGTACAATGAGCAGTTCTTC. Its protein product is CASSPGQGYNEQFF.

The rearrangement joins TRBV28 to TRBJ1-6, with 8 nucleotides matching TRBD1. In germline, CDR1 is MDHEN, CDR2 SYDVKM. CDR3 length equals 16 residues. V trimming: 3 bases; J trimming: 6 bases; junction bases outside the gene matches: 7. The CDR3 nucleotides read TGTGCCAGCAGTTTGCAGGGGGCGGGTATTAATTCACCCCTCCACTTT. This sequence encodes CASSLQGAGINSPLHF.